The rows below give T cell receptor beta chains drawn from one sample of a study of CD8+ T cells in alopecia areata. Data came from immunoSEQ multiplex PCR; TCRdb stores just in-frame clones and leaves some out. The sample holds fewer than 110,000 clones; 60% are singletons and the top ten take about 16%. Sequences were derived from CD8+ T cells sorted from blood, sampled at approximately week 55, from a patient treated with tofacitinib. Source of these receptors: a human donor with alopecia areata. The CDR3 runs from the conserved cysteine through the conserved F or W. A D gene is named only where the DNA matches it firmly. A row's size may be missing; if present it is once, few, many or a size class.

cdr3_aa	cdr3_nt	v_call	d_call	clone_size	j_call
CASSLGSTEAFF	TGTGCCAGCAGCTTAGGGAGCACTGAAGCTTTCTTT	TRBV5-6	-	few	TRBJ1-1
CASSTTDTQYF	TGTGCCAGCAGTACCACAGATACGCAGTATTTT	TRBV27	-	-	TRBJ2-3
CASNPISAGANVLTF	TGTGCCAGCAACCCCATCTCTGCTGGGGCCAACGTCCTGACTTTC	TRBV5-8	-	few	TRBJ2-6
CASNGPPGDTQYF	TGTGCCAGCAACGGGCCCCCGGGAGATACGCAGTATTTT	TRBV5-6	-	-	TRBJ2-3
CASSLTGGGEQYF	TGTGCCAGCAGTTTGACAGGGGGGGGCGAGCAGTACTTC	TRBV27	TRBD1	few	TRBJ2-7
CASSFGLADNNEQFF	TGTGCCAGCAGCTTCGGACTAGCGGATAACAATGAGCAGTTCTTC	TRBV5-6	TRBD2	-	TRBJ2-1
CASSHPQGSSEETQYF	TGTGCCAGCAGCCATCCCCAGGGGTCTAGCGAAGAGACCCAGTACTTC	TRBV4-2	-	-	TRBJ2-5
CASSFGGRETQYF	TGTGCCAGCAGCTTTGGGGGCAGGGAGACCCAGTACTTC	TRBV7-6	-	-	TRBJ2-5
CASISPFRGLKGYTF	TGTGCCAGCATTTCCCCCTTCCGGGGACTAAAAGGCTACACCTTC	TRBV2	-	-	TRBJ1-2
CASNQGAAGELFF	TGTGCCAGCAATCAGGGGGCAGCCGGGGAGCTGTTTTTT	TRBV6-5	TRBD1	-	TRBJ2-2
CASSRLSDTGELFF	TGTGCCAGTTCGCGGCTGTCGGACACCGGGGAGCTGTTTTTT	TRBV6-1	-	few	TRBJ2-2
CAWSVSSEQFF	TGTGCCTGGAGTGTAAGTTCTGAGCAGTTCTTC	TRBV30	-	few	TRBJ2-1
CATSRDFTAYQPQHF	TGTGCCACCAGCAGAGATTTTACAGCCTATCAGCCCCAGCATTTT	TRBV15	-	once	TRBJ1-5
CASSPGSYEQYF	TGTGCCAGCAGTCCCGGGTCTTACGAGCAGTACTTC	TRBV27	-	few	TRBJ2-7
CASSEIRAASPYGYTF	TGTGCCAGCAGTGAAATACGGGCCGCGAGCCCCTATGGCTACACCTTC	TRBV2	-	-	TRBJ1-2
CSARDGGLQETQYF	TGCAGCGCTAGAGACGGGGGTTTACAAGAGACCCAGTACTTC	TRBV29-1	-	few	TRBJ2-5
CASSLKQASNTEAFF	TGCGCCAGCAGCTTGAAGCAGGCTTCGAACACTGAAGCTTTCTTT	TRBV5-1	-	-	TRBJ1-1
CACPDGYGYTF	TGTGCCTGTCCGGACGGCTATGGCTACACCTTC	TRBV30	-	-	TRBJ1-2
CASSLDGTGANYGYTF	TGTGCCAGCAGTTTGGACGGGACTGGGGCTAACTATGGCTACACCTTC	TRBV6-5	-	-	TRBJ1-2
CASTEEGETYNEQFF	TGTGCCAGCACCGAGGAGGGGGAGACTTACAATGAGCAGTTCTTC	TRBV9	-	-	TRBJ2-1
CASSLQGNGELFF	TGTGCCAGCAGCTTACAGGGGAACGGGGAGCTGTTTTTT	TRBV7-9	-	-	TRBJ2-2
CASSSREGEVGEKLFF	TGTGCCAGCAGCTCCCGGGAGGGGGAGGTAGGCGAAAAACTGTTTTTT	TRBV7-8	-	-	TRBJ1-4
CASSPRPSGGVTDTQYF	TGTGCCAGCAGCCCTCGGCCCTCAGGGGGTGTCACAGATACGCAGTATTTT	TRBV11-2	TRBD1	-	TRBJ2-3
CSVEEGAGIVDTQYF	TGCAGCGTTGAAGAAGGGGCAGGTATCGTCGATACGCAGTATTTT	TRBV29-1	-	-	TRBJ2-3
CASSATSGVTDTQYF	TGTGCCAGCAGCGCAACTAGCGGGGTGACAGATACGCAGTATTTT	TRBV9	TRBD2	few	TRBJ2-3
CASTDVTGGLSGYTF	TGTGCCAGCACCGATGTGACAGGTGGGCTGAGTGGCTACACCTTC	TRBV11-2	-	-	TRBJ1-2
CASSYRERTYNSPLHF	TGTGCCAGCAGTTACAGAGAACGGACTTATAATTCACCCCTCCACTTT	TRBV6-5	-	-	TRBJ1-6
CAIRDLDSRIGLF	TGTGCCATCAGGGACCTAGACAGCCGCATCGGGCTCTTC	TRBV10-3	-	-	TRBJ2-1
CASTPLTGRNYGYTF	TGTGCCAGCACCCCCCTCACAGGTCGAAACTATGGCTACACCTTC	TRBV9	-	-	TRBJ1-2
CASSEYRAMNTEAFF	TGTGCCAGCAGTGAATATCGGGCAATGAACACTGAAGCTTTCTTT	TRBV25-1	-	-	TRBJ1-1
CASSSDIRGEQYF	TGTGCCAGCAGTTCAGACATTCGTGGAGAGCAGTACTTC	TRBV11-1	-	-	TRBJ2-7
CSVDRRSEAFF	TGCAGCGTTGATCGACGGTCTGAAGCTTTCTTT	TRBV29-1	-	few	TRBJ1-1
CASSQWGAGNDEQFF	TGTGCCAGCAGCCAGTGGGGGGCTGGGAACGATGAGCAGTTCTTC	TRBV6-6	-	-	TRBJ2-1
CAISESGRSEQMNTEAFF	TGTGCCATCAGTGAGTCGGGTCGTAGTGAACAGATGAACACTGAAGCTTTCTTT	TRBV10-3	-	-	TRBJ1-1
CASSLVAGAGELFF	TGTGCCAGCAGCTTAGTTGCGGGTGCCGGGGAGCTGTTTTTT	TRBV11-2	-	-	TRBJ2-2
CASSQDRDRAYNEQFF	TGTGCCAGCAGCCAGGACCGGGACAGGGCGTACAATGAGCAGTTCTTC	TRBV9	TRBD1	few	TRBJ2-1
CASSLRTYNEQFF	TGTGCCAGCAGTTTAAGGACCTACAATGAGCAGTTCTTC	TRBV28	-	-	TRBJ2-1